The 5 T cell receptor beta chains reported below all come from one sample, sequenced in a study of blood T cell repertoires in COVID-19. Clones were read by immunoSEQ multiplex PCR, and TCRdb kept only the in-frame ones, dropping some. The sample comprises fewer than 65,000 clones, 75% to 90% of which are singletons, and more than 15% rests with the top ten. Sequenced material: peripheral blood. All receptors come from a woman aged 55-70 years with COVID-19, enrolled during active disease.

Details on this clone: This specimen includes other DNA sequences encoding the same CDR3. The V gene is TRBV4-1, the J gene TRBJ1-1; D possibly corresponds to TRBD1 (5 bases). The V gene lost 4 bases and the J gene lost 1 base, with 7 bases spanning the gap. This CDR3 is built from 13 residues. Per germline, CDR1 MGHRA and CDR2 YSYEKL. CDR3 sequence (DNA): TGCGCCAGCAGCCTTACAGGGAACACTGAAGCTTTCTTT. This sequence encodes CASSLTGNTEAFF.

The CDR3 region is CASSYGGARNYGYTF. CDR3 coding DNA: TGTGCCAGCAGTTACGGGGGGGCGCGTAACTATGGCTACACCTTC. The chain recombines TRBV6-5 with TRBJ1-2, with D tentatively TRBD1 (6 bases). Germline-derived CDR1 and CDR2 are MNHEY and SVGAGI. Deletions cut 2 bases from V and 1 base from J, with 11 bases between. The length of the CDR3 is 15 residues.

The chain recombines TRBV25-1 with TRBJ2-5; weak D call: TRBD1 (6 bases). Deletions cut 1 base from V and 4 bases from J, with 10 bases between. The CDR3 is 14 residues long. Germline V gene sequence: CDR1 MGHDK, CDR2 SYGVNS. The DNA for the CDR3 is TGTGCCAGCAGTGAATTAGTAGGGGGAGAGACCCAGTACTTC. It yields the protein CASSELVGGETQYF.

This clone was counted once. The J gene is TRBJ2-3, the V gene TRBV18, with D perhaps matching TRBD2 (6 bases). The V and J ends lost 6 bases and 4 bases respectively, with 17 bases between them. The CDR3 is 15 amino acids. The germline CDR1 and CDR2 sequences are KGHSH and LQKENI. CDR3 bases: TGTGCCAGCTCGCGGGACCGAGCAAGCCCAGATACGCAGTATTTT. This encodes CASSRDRASPDTQYF.

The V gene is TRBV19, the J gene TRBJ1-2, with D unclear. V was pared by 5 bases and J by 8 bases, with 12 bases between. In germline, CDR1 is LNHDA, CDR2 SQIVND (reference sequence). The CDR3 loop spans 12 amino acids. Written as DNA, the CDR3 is TGTGCCAGTAGTCCGGCAGGCGAAGGCTACACCTTC. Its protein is CASSPAGEGYTF.